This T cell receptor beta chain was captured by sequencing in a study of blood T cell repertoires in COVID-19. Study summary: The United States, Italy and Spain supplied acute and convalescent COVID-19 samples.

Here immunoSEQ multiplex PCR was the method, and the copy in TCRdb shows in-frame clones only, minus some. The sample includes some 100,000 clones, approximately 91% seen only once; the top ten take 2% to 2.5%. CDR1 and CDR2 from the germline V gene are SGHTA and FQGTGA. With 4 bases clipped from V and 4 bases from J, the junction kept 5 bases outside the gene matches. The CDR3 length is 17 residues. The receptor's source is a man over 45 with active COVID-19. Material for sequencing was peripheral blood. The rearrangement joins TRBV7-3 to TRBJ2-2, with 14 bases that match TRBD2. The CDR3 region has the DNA TGTGCCAGCAGCTCTTCAGGACTAGCGGGGGGCACCGGGGAGCTGTTTTTT. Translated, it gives CASSSSGLAGGTGELFF.